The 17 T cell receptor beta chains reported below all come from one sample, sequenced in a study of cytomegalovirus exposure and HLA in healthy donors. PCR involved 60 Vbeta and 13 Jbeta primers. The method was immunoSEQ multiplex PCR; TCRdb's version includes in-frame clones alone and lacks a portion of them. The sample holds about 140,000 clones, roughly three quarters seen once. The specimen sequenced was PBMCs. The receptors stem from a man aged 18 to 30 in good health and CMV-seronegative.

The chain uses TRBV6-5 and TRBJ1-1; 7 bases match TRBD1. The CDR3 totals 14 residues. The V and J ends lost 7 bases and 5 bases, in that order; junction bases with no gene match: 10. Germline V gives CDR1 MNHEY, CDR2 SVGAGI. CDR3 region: CASTRDRAETEAFF. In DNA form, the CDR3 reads TGTGCCAGCACAAGAGACAGGGCTGAGACTGAAGCTTTCTTT.

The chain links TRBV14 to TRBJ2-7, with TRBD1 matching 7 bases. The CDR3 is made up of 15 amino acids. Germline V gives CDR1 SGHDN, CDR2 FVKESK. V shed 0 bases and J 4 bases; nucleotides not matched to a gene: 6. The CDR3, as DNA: TGTGCCAGCAGCCAAGAGCCCGGGACAGCTTACGAGCAGTACTTC. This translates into CASSQEPGTAYEQYF.

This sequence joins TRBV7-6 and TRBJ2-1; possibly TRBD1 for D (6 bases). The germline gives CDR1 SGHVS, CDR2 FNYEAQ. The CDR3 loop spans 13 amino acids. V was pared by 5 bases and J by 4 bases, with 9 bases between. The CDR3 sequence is CASSPQGYNEQFF. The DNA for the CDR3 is TGTGCCAGCAGCCCACAGGGATACAATGAGCAGTTCTTC.

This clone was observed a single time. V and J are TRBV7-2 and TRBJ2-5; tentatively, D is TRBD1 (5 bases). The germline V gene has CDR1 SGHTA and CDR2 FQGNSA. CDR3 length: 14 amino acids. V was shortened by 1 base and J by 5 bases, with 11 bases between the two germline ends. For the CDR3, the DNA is TGTGCCAGCAGCTTAGACGGCAGGGATGAGACCCAGTACTTC. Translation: CASSLDGRDETQYF.

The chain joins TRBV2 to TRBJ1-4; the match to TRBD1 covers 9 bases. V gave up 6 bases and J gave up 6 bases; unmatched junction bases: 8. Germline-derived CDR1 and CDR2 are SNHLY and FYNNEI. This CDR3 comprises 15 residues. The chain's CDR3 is CASRTGGAGDEKLFF. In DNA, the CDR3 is TGTGCCAGCAGAACAGGGGGCGCCGGGGATGAAAAACTGTTTTTT.

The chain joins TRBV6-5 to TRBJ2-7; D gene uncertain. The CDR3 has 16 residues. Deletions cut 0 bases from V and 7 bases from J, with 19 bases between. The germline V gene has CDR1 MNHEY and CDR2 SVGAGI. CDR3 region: CASSYSIGGKLEEQYF. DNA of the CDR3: TGTGCCAGCAGTTACTCGATCGGCGGAAAGCTAGAAGAGCAGTACTTC.

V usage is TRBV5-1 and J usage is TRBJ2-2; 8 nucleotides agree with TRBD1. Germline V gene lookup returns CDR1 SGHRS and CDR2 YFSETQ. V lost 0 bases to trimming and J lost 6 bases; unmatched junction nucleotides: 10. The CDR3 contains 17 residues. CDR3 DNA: TGCGCCAGCAGCTTGGCCCTTACAGGGGGAATCGCCGGGGAGCTGTTTTTT. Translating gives CASSLALTGGIAGELFF.

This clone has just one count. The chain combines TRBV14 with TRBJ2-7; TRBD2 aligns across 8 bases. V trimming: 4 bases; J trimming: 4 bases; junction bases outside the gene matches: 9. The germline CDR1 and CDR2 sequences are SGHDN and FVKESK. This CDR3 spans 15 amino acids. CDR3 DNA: TGTGCCAGCAGCCTTCAACCCGGGGGGGTGTACGAGCAGTACTTC. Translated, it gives CASSLQPGGVYEQYF.

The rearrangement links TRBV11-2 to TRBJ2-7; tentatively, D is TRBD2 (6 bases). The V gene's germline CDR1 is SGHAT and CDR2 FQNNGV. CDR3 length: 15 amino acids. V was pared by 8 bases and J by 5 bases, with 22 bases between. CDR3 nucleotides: TGTGCCAGCCCAACACTTACGGCGGGGTTCGACGAGCAGTACTTC. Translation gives CASPTLTAGFDEQYF.

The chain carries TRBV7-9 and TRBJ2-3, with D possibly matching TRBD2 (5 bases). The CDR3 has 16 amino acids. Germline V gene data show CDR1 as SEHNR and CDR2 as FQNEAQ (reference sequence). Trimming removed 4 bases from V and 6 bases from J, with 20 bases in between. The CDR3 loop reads CASSSLPGLQRDTQYF. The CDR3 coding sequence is TGTGCCAGCAGCTCCCTCCCTGGGCTCCAGCGGGATACGCAGTATTTT.

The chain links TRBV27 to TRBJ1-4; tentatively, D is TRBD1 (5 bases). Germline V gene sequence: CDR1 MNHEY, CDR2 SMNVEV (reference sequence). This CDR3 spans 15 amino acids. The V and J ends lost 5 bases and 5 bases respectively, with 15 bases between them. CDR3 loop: CASSPDFRQNEKLFF. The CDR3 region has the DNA TGTGCCAGCAGTCCCGACTTTAGACAGAATGAAAAACTGTTTTTT.

For the CDR3, the DNA is TGCGCCAGCAGCCATCTCGGGACAGCCTATAATTCACCCCTCCACTTT. It yields the protein CASSHLGTAYNSPLHF. J is TRBJ1-6 and V is TRBV4-3; 7 bases fit TRBD1. Trimming cost V 3 bases and J 2 bases; bases outside gene matches: 4. The CDR3 loop spans 16 amino acids. The germline CDR1 and CDR2 sequences are LGHNA and YSLEER.

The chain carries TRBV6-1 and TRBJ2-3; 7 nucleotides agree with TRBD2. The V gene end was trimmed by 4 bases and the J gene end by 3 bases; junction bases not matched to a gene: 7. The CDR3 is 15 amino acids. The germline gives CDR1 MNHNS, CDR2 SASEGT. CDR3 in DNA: TGTGCCAGCAGTGTCGTGGGGCGGGGGACAGATACGCAGTATTTT. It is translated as CASSVVGRGTDTQYF.

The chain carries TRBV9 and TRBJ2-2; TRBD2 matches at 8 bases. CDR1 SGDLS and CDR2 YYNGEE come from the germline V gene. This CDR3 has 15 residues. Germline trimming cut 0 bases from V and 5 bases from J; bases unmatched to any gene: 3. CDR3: CASSVVAGITGELFF. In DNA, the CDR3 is TGTGCCAGCAGCGTAGTAGCGGGAATAACCGGGGAGCTGTTTTTT.

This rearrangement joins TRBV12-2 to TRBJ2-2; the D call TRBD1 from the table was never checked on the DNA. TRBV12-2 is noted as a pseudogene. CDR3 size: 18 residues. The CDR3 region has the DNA TGTGCAAGTCGCTTAACCGGGACAGGGGGGTGTGGGACCGGGGAGCTGTTTTTT. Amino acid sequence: CASRLTGTGGCGTGELFF.

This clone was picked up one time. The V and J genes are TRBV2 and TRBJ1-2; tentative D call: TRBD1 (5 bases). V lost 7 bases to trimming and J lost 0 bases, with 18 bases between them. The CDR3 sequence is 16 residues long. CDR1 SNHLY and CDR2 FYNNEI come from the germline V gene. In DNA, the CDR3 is TGTGCCAGCAATGGCCAGGGCCTATTTCCTAACTATGGCTACACCTTC. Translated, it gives CASNGQGLFPNYGYTF.

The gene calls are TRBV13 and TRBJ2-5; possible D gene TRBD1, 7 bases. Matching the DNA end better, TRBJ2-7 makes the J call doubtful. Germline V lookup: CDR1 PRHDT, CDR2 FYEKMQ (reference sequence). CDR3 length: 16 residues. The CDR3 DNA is TGTGCCAGCAGCTTTCTCGACAGGGAGGAGTCCTACGAGCAGTACTTC. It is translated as CASSFLDREESYEQYF.